This passage covers 12 T cell receptor beta chains from one sample sequenced in a study of beta chain features in type 1 diabetes. The isolated RNA, all of it, was reverse transcribed, so expressed TCRB transcripts were what got sequenced. Using immunoSEQ multiplex PCR, the repertoire was profiled, and TCRdb retains in-frame clones only, with some absent. The top ten clones hold approximately 0.02% of a sample with under 450,000 clones, less than 15% of them seen once. Sequenced input: naive CD4+ T cells from blood. All receptors come from a woman younger than 35 in good health.

This chain links TRBV7-9 with TRBJ1-2, with TRBD1 identical over 7 bases. The CDR3 is 15 amino acids. Trimming removed 10 bases from V and 1 base from J; junction bases left unmatched: 12. Germline values: CDR1 SEHNR, CDR2 FQNEAQ (reference sequence). CDR3 sequence: CATTPQGGLNYGYTF. Written as DNA, the CDR3 is TGTGCCACTACCCCTCAGGGGGGCCTTAACTATGGCTACACCTTC.

This clone was picked up a small number of times. The gene calls are TRBV6-6 and TRBJ1-4, with D uncertain. Trimming stripped 4 bases from V and 3 bases from J, with 12 bases between. This CDR3 comprises 15 residues. Germline V gives CDR1 MNHNY, CDR2 SVGAGI (reference sequence). CDR3 sequence reads: CASSSTGTSNEKLFF. The CDR3 region has the DNA TGTGCCAGCAGTTCTACGGGTACTTCTAATGAAAAACTGTTTTTT.

The CDR3: CASSPTSGRADFDIQYF. CDR3 DNA sequence: TGTGCCAGCAGTCCGACTAGCGGGAGGGCCGATTTTGACATTCAGTACTTC. The rearrangement uses TRBV28 and TRBJ2-4; 14 nucleotides agree with TRBD2. This CDR3 region has 17 residues. Germline-derived CDR1 and CDR2 are MDHEN and SYDVKM. V dropped 5 bases and J dropped 8; count of bases not matched to a gene: 11.

The rearrangement links TRBV5-1 to TRBJ1-4; D ambiguous. V was clipped by 4 bases and J by 0 bases, with 13 bases between them. The V gene's germline CDR1 is SGHRS and CDR2 YFSETQ. The CDR3 runs to 16 residues. Here the CDR3 reads CASSPFKQSTNEKLFF. DNA for the CDR3: TGCGCCAGCAGCCCCTTTAAACAGTCAACTAATGAAAAACTGTTTTTT. Together with reference TRBV5-1 and TRBJ1-4, the CDR3 gives the full variable domain: KAGVTQTPRYLIKTRGQQVTLSCSPISGHRSVSWYQQTPGQGLQFLFEYFSETQRNKGNFPGRFSGRQFSNSRSEMNVSTLELGDSALYLCASSPFKQSTNEKLFFGSGTQLSVL.

The CDR3 loop reads CASTSDRGNTIYF. The DNA of the CDR3 is TGTGCCAGCACCTCGGACAGGGGGAACACCATATATTTT. The genes are TRBV2 and TRBJ1-3, with 10 bases that match TRBD1. From germline, CDR1 is SNHLY and CDR2 FYNNEI. Unmatched junction bases numbered 4, after V lost 7 bases and J lost 7 bases. The CDR3 extends over 13 amino acids.

For the CDR3, the DNA is TGTGCCCGACGGGGGAACACTGAAGCTTTCTTT. Protein sequence: CARRGNTEAFF. This sequence joins TRBV18 and TRBJ1-1; D gene uncertain. The V end was cut by 11 bases, the J end by 1 base, with 8 bases between. The CDR3 runs 11 residues. Germline V lookup: CDR1 KGHSH, CDR2 LQKENI.

This clone was seen only a few times. V is TRBV27 and J is TRBJ2-6; maybe TRBD1 (6 bases). CDR1 MNHEY and CDR2 SMNVEV come from the germline V gene (reference sequence). The CDR3 sequence is 17 residues long. Trimming took 5 bases from V and 4 from J, leaving 18 bases between them. The CDR3 bases are TGTGCCAGCAGTAGGGGACACAAACGAGCCGGGGCCAACGTCCTGACTTTC. Translated: CASSRGHKRAGANVLTF. The full variable domain, its missing parts supplied by reference TRBV27 and TRBJ2-6, is EAQVTQNPRYLITVTGKKLTVTCSQNMNHEYMSWYRQDPGLGLRQIYYSMNVEVTDKGDVPEGYKVSRKEKRNFPLILESPSPNQTSLYFCASSRGHKRAGANVLTFGAGSRLTVL.

This chain connects TRBV6-5 to TRBJ2-3; tentative D call: TRBD1 (6 bases). The germline V gene encodes CDR1 MNHEY and CDR2 SVGAGI. V lost 2 bases and J 2 bases, leaving 11 bases between the germline ends. This CDR3 comprises 15 residues. This CDR3 reads CASSYGDTDTDTQYF. The DNA for the CDR3 is TGTGCCAGCAGTTACGGGGACACCGACACAGATACGCAGTATTTT.

A few counts support this clone. The chain joins TRBV7-2 to TRBJ2-3; 11 bases align to TRBD2. Germline CDR1 and CDR2: SGHTA and FQGNSA. J gave up 7 bases and V 5 bases, and 8 bases lay outside the gene matches. This CDR3 comprises 15 residues. CDR3 sequence reads: CASSQTSGSIYTQYF. Here the CDR3 DNA reads TGTGCCAGCAGCCAAACTAGCGGGAGTATATATACGCAGTATTTT. Together with reference TRBV7-2 and TRBJ2-3, the CDR3 gives the full variable domain: GAGVSQSPSNKVTEKGKDVELRCDPISGHTALYWYRQSLGQGLEFLIYFQGNSAPDKSGLPSDRFSAERTGGSVSTLTIQRTQQEDSAVYLCASSQTSGSIYTQYFGPGTRLTVL.

This clone was seen a handful of times. The CDR3 reads CASSSQGSGRGSNEQFF. The CDR3 DNA follows: TGCGCCAGCAGCTCGCAAGGTAGCGGGAGGGGATCGAATGAGCAGTTCTTC. This chain uses TRBV5-1 with TRBJ2-1, with 11 bases aligning to TRBD2. The germline V gene has CDR1 SGHRS and CDR2 YFSETQ. This CDR3 spans 17 amino acids. V lost 3 bases and J lost 7; bases outside the gene matches: 12.

A few counts support this clone. The chain couples TRBV19 to TRBJ2-1, with TRBD2 matching over 12 bases. This CDR3 comprises 16 residues. From germline, CDR1 is LNHDA and CDR2 SQIVND (reference sequence). V was clipped by 3 bases and J by 9 bases; unmatched bases: 9. Here the CDR3 DNA reads TGTGCCAGTAGTATCGGGCGACTAGCGGGAGTCGGTGAGCAGTTCTTC. Its protein is CASSIGRLAGVGEQFF.

In its sample, this clone was seen a few times. The chain employs TRBV5-6 and TRBJ2-2; D ambiguous. Trimming cost V 3 bases and J 2 bases, with 11 bases left between them. Looked up from germline, CDR1 is SGHDT and CDR2 is YYEEEE. The CDR3 length is 15 residues. The CDR3 DNA is TGTGCCAGCAGCTCGACACCGCTCAACACCGGGGAGCTGTTTTTT. Translating gives CASSSTPLNTGELFF.